A selection of T cell receptor beta chains follows, all from one sample in a study of T cell responses to AZD1222 COVID-19 vaccine. Clones were read by immunoSEQ multiplex PCR, and TCRdb kept only the in-frame ones, dropping some. The sample consists of some 140,000 clones, more than 80% of them appearing once. The material was peripheral blood, obtained on day 0 of AZD1222 vaccination. The receptor source for this set is an adult in good health. Both conserved end residues are part of each CDR3. D genes are given only for firm matches. Some rows have no size entry. The others give once, few or many, or a class for an expanded clone.

clone_size j_call d_call v_call cdr3_length cdr3_nt cdr3_aa
once TRBJ1-6 TRBD1 TRBV7-9 16 TGTGCCAGCAGTATCACCGGGACAGGGTTGGGTTCACCCCTCCACTTT CASSITGTGLGSPLHF
NA TRBJ1-1 NA TRBV5-4 15 TGTGCCAGCAGCTTTAATCACCTCATGAACACTGAAGCTTTCTTT CASSFNHLMNTEAFF
few TRBJ1-2 NA TRBV28 13 TGTGCCAGCAGTTTAGGTCTGGCCTATGGCTACACCTTC CASSLGLAYGYTF
few TRBJ1-1 NA TRBV5-1 15 TGCGCCAGCAGCTTGGAGTCGGGGAGAGCGACTGAAGCTTTCTTT CASSLESGRATEAFF
many TRBJ2-1 NA TRBV16 14 TGTGCCAGCAGCCAATCGCCGGGTTCGGATGAGCAGTTCTTC CASSQSPGSDEQFF
NA TRBJ2-4 NA TRBV7-9 18 TGTGCCAGCAGATCAATCAACCCAGGGGTTGAGCCTTCGAACATTCAGTACTTC CASRSINPGVEPSNIQYF
NA TRBJ1-6 TRBD1 TRBV5-1 16 TGCGCCAGCAGCCTGGGGAATACAGGGGCAGGGTCACCCCTCCACTTT CASSLGNTGAGSPLHF
NA TRBJ1-5 NA TRBV27 14 TGTGCCAGCAGTTATGGACAGAACAATCAGCCCCAGCATTTT CASSYGQNNQPQHF
NA TRBJ1-3 NA TRBV3-1/TRBV3-2 12 TGTGCCAGCAGCCAAGGAGGAAACACCATATATTTT CASSQGGNTIYF
NA TRBJ1-2 NA TRBV7-2 16 TGTGCCAGCAGCTTGTCCGTCGGACAGACCGTCTATGGCTACACCTTC CASSLSVGQTVYGYTF